The T cell receptor beta chain under discussion was sequenced for a study of T cells after yellow fever vaccination. As concerns this clonotype: The junction departs from the called germline gene at one end, perhaps through a read error.

The CDR3 length is 15 residues. Germline V gene lookup returns CDR1 SQVTM and CDR2 ANQGSEA. TCRdb passed the 5' RACE reads through MiXCR, listing each CDR3 protein once. The sample records approximately 110,000 distinct CDR3 sequences, about 7% being singletons. This sequence was found in a man aged 18 to 30 who received the YFV17D yellow fever vaccine. Sequencing was performed on CD4+ T cells sorted from PBMCs, taken around 10 days after the first yellow fever vaccination. The chain employs TRBV29-1 and TRBJ1-2; 7 positions agree with TRBD1. The CDR3 loop is CSVEGEIRDSYGYTF. Here the CDR3 DNA reads TGCAGCGTAGAAGGGGAGATCCGGGACAGCTATGGCTACACCTTC.